This entry concerns a single T cell receptor (beta chain). This record belongs to a study of control samples from healthy donors and cancer patients. Profiling relied on immunoSEQ multiplex PCR, and the TCRdb table lists in-frame clones only, not all of them. Found here are under 450,000 clones, 90% of them singletons; the top ten hold more than 6%. Per the germline V gene, CDR1 is LNHDA and CDR2 is SQIVND (reference sequence). This CDR3 region has 17 residues. The ends were cut back, 7 bases at V and 0 bases at J, with 18 bases in the middle. The clonotype was recovered from a man in his forties or fifties with head and neck cancer. The sequenced sample was PBMCs. The chain employs TRBV19 and TRBJ1-4, with D tentatively TRBD1 (5 bases). This CDR3 reads CASTNLTGRATNEKLFF. The CDR3 DNA follows: TGTGCCAGTACGAATCTCACAGGTCGTGCAACTAATGAAAAACTGTTTTTT.